These 22 T cell receptor beta chains originate from one sample sequenced in a study of response to subunit inactivated influenza vaccine. TCRdb analysed the RT-PCR reads with MiXCR anew, one entry per CDR3 protein. The profile shows a few hundred thousand distinct CDR3 sequences, 14% of them singletons. The input for sequencing was PBMCs from blood, taken about 12 days after vaccination. These receptors all come from a man aged 50 or older who received an inactivated influenza vaccine.

This clonotype was picked up a small number of times. The CDR3 nucleotides are TGTGCCATCAATACGGACAGGGGGGACACTGAAGCTTTCTTT. Protein sequence: CAINTDRGDTEAFF. The chain recombines TRBV10-3 with TRBJ1-1; 10 positions match TRBD1. The CDR3 is 14 residues long. Germline CDR1 is ENHRY and CDR2 is SYGVKD. Losses at the gene ends were 7 bases for V and 3 bases for J; bases not matched to a gene: 5.

This clonotype showed up just a few times. The CDR3 DNA is TGTGCCAGCAGCTTCGAGGGATTGGATGAGCAGTTCTTC. It specifies CASSFEGLDEQFF. This rearrangement joins TRBV11-3 to TRBJ2-1, with TRBD2 as a possible D gene (5 bases). The CDR3 runs to 13 residues. Per germline, CDR1 SGHNT and CDR2 YENEEA. The V gene lost 3 bases and the J gene lost 8 bases, with 11 bases spanning the gap.

Only a few counts were recorded for this clonotype. V usage is TRBV30 and J usage is TRBJ2-7, with 8 bases lining up with TRBD2. There are 16 residues in the CDR3. Germline loops: CDR1 GTSNPN, CDR2 SVGIG (reference sequence). The V segment lost 3 bases and the J segment 2 bases; nucleotides outside the gene matches: 12. CDR3 residues: CAWRDPGGSKTYEQYF. The CDR3, as DNA: TGTGCCTGGAGGGACCCGGGAGGGTCGAAAACCTACGAGCAGTACTTC.

The rearrangement uses TRBV29-1 and TRBJ2-1; 11 nucleotides match TRBD1. The CDR3 consists of 15 residues. Germline CDR1 reads SQVTM; CDR2 reads ANQGSEA. J was trimmed by 3 bases and V by 7 bases; bases with no gene match: 8. The CDR3 protein is CSASAGTGGYNEQFF. The CDR3 DNA reads TGCAGCGCATCCGCCGGGACAGGGGGCTACAATGAGCAGTTCTTC.

There are a few counts of this clonotype. The J gene is TRBJ1-1, the V gene TRBV30; D not resolved. V was pared by 0 bases and J by 1 base, with 9 bases between. CDR3 size: 14 residues. Germline-derived CDR1 and CDR2 are GTSNPN and SVGIG (reference sequence). Here the CDR3 DNA reads TGTGCCTGGAGTGTAGGGCCTAGGAACACTGAAGCTTTCTTT. The encoded protein is CAWSVGPRNTEAFF. The entire variable domain, with the rest obtained from reference TRBV30 and TRBJ1-1, is as follows: SQTIHQWPATLVQPVGSPLSLECTVEGTSNPNLYWYRQAAGRGLQLLFYSVGIGQISSEVPQNLSASRPQDRQFILSSKKLLLSDSGFYLCAWSVGPRNTEAFFGQGTRLTVV.

V is TRBV30 and J is TRBJ1-1; D remains unclear. Germline V lookup: CDR1 GTSNPN, CDR2 SVGIG (reference sequence). CDR3 length equals 13 residues. Trimming stripped 3 bases from V and 1 base from J, with 9 bases between. This CDR3 reads CAWRRPGNTEAFF. CDR3 DNA: TGTGCCTGGAGGCGCCCAGGGAACACTGAAGCTTTCTTT.

This clonotype was found a few times. This rearrangement joins TRBV20-1 to TRBJ2-3; 10 positions match TRBD2. From germline, CDR1 is DFQATT and CDR2 SNEGSKA (reference sequence). V was pared by 2 bases and J by 1 base, with 9 bases of the junction left unmatched. This CDR3 spans 17 amino acids. CDR3 DNA sequence: TGCAGTGCTAGAACTCACCTAAGCGGGAGGGGCACAGATACGCAGTATTTT. Translation gives CSARTHLSGRGTDTQYF.

The CDR3 DNA follows: TGTGCCAGCAGTTTATTGGTCTCTAGGGGTACAGATACGCAGTATTTT. Its protein is CASSLLVSRGTDTQYF. The V call is TRBV27, the J call TRBJ2-3; maybe TRBD1 (5 bases). With 1 base removed from V and 3 bases from J, the gap between germline ends came to 14 bases. Per germline, CDR1 MNHEY and CDR2 SMNVEV (reference sequence). The CDR3 extends over 16 amino acids.

The V and J genes are TRBV5-1 and TRBJ2-3; D is unresolved. The CDR3 totals 14 residues. CDR1 SGHRS and CDR2 YFSETQ come from the germline V gene. Between the trimmed V and J ends, which lost 7 bases and 4 bases, there was a span of 16 bases. CDR3 sequence reads: CASAGSQTPDTQYF. CDR3 sequence (DNA): TGCGCCAGCGCCGGCTCCCAGACCCCAGATACGCAGTATTTT.

There are a few counts of this clonotype. The genes are TRBV6-2 or TRBV6-3 and TRBJ2-1; the match to TRBD2 covers 9 bases. In germline, CDR1 is MNHEY, CDR2 SVGEGT. Trimming cost V 2 bases and J 9 bases; bases outside gene matches: 8. The CDR3 has 15 amino acids. CDR3 sequence (DNA): TGTGCCAGCAGTTACACAGCGGGGGGATTTGGTGAGCAGTTCTTC. Amino acid sequence: CASSYTAGGFGEQFF.

This clonotype was detected a few times. The gene calls are TRBV6-1 and TRBJ2-2; 13 bases agree with TRBD2. Germline CDR1 MNHNS, CDR2 SASEGT. Germline trimming cut 6 bases from V and 6 bases from J; bases unmatched to any gene: 7. This CDR3 region has 16 residues. In nucleotides, the CDR3 is TGTGCCAGCAGCAAGGGGACTAGCGGGGTTCCCGGGGAGCTGTTTTTT. Translated: CASSKGTSGVPGELFF.

This clonotype was observed a handful of times. The genes are TRBV7-6 and TRBJ2-1; D is perhaps TRBD2 (7 bases). This CDR3 comprises 17 residues. V lost 3 bases to trimming and J lost 4 bases, with 19 bases between them. Germline assignment: CDR1 SGHVS and CDR2 FNYEAQ. CDR3 DNA sequence: TGTGCCAGCAGCTTCGGGGGGCTAGCGGACAAATACAATGAGCAGTTCTTC. It translates to CASSFGGLADKYNEQFF.

This chain links TRBV5-6 with TRBJ2-3; the match to TRBD1 covers 7 bases. Trimming cost V 5 bases and J 3 bases; bases outside gene matches: 12. The CDR3 spans 16 residues. Germline assignment: CDR1 SGHDT and CDR2 YYEEEE. The CDR3 bases are TGTGCCAGCAGTCTTCGACAGGGAAGTGGGACAGATACGCAGTATTTT. Encoded protein: CASSLRQGSGTDTQYF.

This chain joins TRBV4-2 and TRBJ2-7; D unresolved. V lost 1 base and J lost 1, with 8 bases in between. The CDR3 is 14 amino acids. Germline CDR1 is LGHNA and CDR2 is YNFKEQ. DNA of the CDR3: TGTGCCAGCAGCCAAGGGCTAGAGTCCTACGAGCAGTACTTC. Translation: CASSQGLESYEQYF.

This clonotype was observed many times. The chain uses TRBV2 and TRBJ2-3, with a possible D match to TRBD1 (5 bases). The V gene lost 1 base and the J gene lost 1 base, with 9 bases spanning the gap. Germline CDR1 reads SNHLY; CDR2 reads FYNNEI. The CDR3 totals 15 residues. The CDR3 region has the DNA TGTGCCAGCAGTGAAGTGCAGGGCGGCACAGATACGCAGTATTTT. This gives the protein CASSEVQGGTDTQYF.

In its sample, this clonotype was seen a few times. The chain links TRBV28 to TRBJ2-7; the match to TRBD2 covers 7 bases. This CDR3 region has 14 residues. Germline lookup yields CDR1 MDHEN and CDR2 SYDVKM. V lost 6 bases, J lost 1 base, and 6 bases stayed unmatched. DNA for the CDR3: TGTGCCAGCAGAAAAAGCGGGGTGTCCTACGAGCAGTACTTC. It encodes CASRKSGVSYEQYF.

This clonotype was recorded many times. This rearrangement joins TRBV6-1 to TRBJ1-4; 8 bases agree with TRBD1. Germline CDR1 is MNHNS and CDR2 is SASEGT. V shed 6 bases, J shed 7 bases, and the junction held 7 bases outside the gene matches. The length of the CDR3 is 14 residues. The CDR3 sequence: CASSPRQGSEKLFF. CDR3 nucleotides: TGTGCCAGCAGCCCCAGACAGGGGAGTGAAAAACTGTTTTTT.

The chain employs TRBV5-8 and TRBJ2-1; no definite D call. Germline V gene sequence: CDR1 SGHTS, CDR2 YDEGEE. The CDR3 is made up of 13 amino acids. V shed 6 bases and J shed 3 bases, with 10 bases lying between them. The CDR3: CASTLLGYNEQFF. The CDR3 DNA is TGTGCCAGCACCCTACTGGGCTACAATGAGCAGTTCTTC. The full variable domain, in which reference TRBV5-8 and TRBJ2-1 provide the parts outside the CDR3, is EAGVTQSPTHLIKTRGQQATLRCSPISGHTSVYWYQQALGLGLQFLLWYDEGEERNRGNFPPRFSGRQFPNYSSELNVNALELEDSALYLCASTLLGYNEQFFGPGTRLTVL.

The CDR3 DNA reads as TGTGCCACCAGTGATTTGCGGCGGGCAAGAGAGCAGTACTTC. Its protein is CATSDLRRAREQYF. J is TRBJ2-7 and V is TRBV24-1; D perhaps matches TRBD2 (5 bases). Trimming shortened V by 0 bases and J by 7 bases, and 12 bases separated the two germline ends. This CDR3 has 14 residues. CDR1 and CDR2 (germline): KGHDR, SFDVKD.

This clonotype was seen more than once but under ten times. The V and J genes are TRBV6-1 and TRBJ2-1, with D maybe TRBD1 (6 bases). The CDR3 length is 18 residues. V was cut by 6 bases and J by 8 bases, with 29 bases left in between. Germline CDR1 and CDR2: MNHNS and SASEGT. CDR3 residues: CASSPTFVTGLGIHEQFF. The CDR3, as DNA: TGTGCCAGCAGCCCCACCTTCGTAACAGGGTTGGGGATCCATGAGCAGTTCTTC.

This clonotype was detected only a few times. V usage is TRBV15 and J usage is TRBJ1-1; D is undetermined. The V gene lost 5 bases and the J gene lost 1 base, with 17 bases spanning the gap. Germline V CDR1 and CDR2: LNHNV, YYDKDF (reference sequence). The CDR3 consists of 16 residues. DNA of the CDR3: TGTGCCACCAGCCCTCGTTTAGGACTTACGAACACTGAAGCTTTCTTT. It is translated as CATSPRLGLTNTEAFF.

The CDR3 DNA is TGTGCTAGTGGTACCTCCAACGGACTAGCGGGGGGATTAGGTCGGGAGACCCAGTACTTC. Protein sequence: CASGTSNGLAGGLGRETQYF. The rearrangement joins TRBV12-5 to TRBJ2-5, with 14 bases matching TRBD2. The trim removed 5 bases at V and 5 bases at J, leaving 19 bases unmatched. This CDR3 is built from 20 residues. From germline, CDR1 is LGHNT and CDR2 FRNRAP.